This T cell receptor beta chain was sequenced during a study of blood T cell repertoires in COVID-19. The protocol was immunoSEQ multiplex PCR, while the TCRdb copy is restricted to in-frame clones and leaves out a portion. Of more than 250,000 clones listed, approximately 86% are singletons. CDR3 length: 15 residues. V lost 4 bases and J lost 1, with 14 bases in between. Germline loops: CDR1 SGHDT, CDR2 YYEEEE. This clone was detected only once. Sequencing input: PBMCs or T cells enriched from blood (not recorded which). This clonotype was obtained from a woman in her late teens or twenties who had recovered from COVID-19. The V call is TRBV5-6, the J call TRBJ1-1; the D gene is possibly TRBD1 (6 bases). The CDR3 sequence is CASSVQGSKNTEAFF. The CDR3 nucleotides read TGTGCCAGCAGCGTACAGGGATCGAAGAACACTGAAGCTTTCTTT.